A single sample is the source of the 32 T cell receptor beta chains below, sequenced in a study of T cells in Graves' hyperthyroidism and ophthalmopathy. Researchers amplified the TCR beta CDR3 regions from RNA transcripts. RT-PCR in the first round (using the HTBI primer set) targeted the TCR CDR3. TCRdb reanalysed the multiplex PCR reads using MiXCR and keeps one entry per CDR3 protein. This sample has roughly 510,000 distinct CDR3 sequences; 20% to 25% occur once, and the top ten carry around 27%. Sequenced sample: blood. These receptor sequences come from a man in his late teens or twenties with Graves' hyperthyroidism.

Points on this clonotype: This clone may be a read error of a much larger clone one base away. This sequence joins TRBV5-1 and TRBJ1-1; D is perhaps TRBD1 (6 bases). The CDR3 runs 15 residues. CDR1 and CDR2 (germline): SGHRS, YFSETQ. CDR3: CASSPYREAVEKAVF. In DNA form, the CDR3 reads TGCGCCAGCAGCCCCTACAGGGAGGCGGTCGAGAAAGCTGTCTTT.

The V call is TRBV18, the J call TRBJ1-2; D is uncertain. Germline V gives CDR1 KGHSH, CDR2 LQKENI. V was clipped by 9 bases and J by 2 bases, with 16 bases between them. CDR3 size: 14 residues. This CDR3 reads CASSASTINYGYTF. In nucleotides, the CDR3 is TGTGCCAGTTCAGCTAGCACGATAAACTATGGCTACACCTTC.

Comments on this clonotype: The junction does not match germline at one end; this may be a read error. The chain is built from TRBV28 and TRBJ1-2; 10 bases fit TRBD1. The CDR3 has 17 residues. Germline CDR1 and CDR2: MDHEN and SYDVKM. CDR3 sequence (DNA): TGTGCCAGCAGTCCCTCCGGGACAGGGGTCACGCACTATGGTTACACCTTC. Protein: CASSPSGTGVTHYGYTF.

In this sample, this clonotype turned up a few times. CDR3 sequence: CSARGGQGAGQPQHF. CDR3 in DNA: TGCAGTGCTAGGGGGGGACAGGGGGCTGGACAGCCCCAGCATTTT. V and J are TRBV20-1 and TRBJ1-5, with TRBD1 identical over 12 bases. This CDR3 spans 15 amino acids. The germline gives CDR1 DFQATT, CDR2 SNEGSKA (reference sequence). The ends lost 3 bases at V and 7 bases at J; junction bases unmatched: 7.

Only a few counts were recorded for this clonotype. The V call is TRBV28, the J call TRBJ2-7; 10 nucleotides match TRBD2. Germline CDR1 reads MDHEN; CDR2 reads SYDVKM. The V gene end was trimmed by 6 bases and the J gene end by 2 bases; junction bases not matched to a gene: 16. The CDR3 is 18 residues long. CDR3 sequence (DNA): TGTGCCAGCAGCCCCCCCCTCCGACTAGCGGGTCTCGCCTACGAGCAGTACTTC. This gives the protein CASSPPLRLAGLAYEQYF.

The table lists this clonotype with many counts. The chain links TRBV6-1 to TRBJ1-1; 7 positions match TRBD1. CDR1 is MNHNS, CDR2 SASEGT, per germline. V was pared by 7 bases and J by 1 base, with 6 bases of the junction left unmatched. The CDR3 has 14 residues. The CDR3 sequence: CASTDRVSNTEAFF. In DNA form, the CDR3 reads TGTGCCAGCACCGACAGGGTTTCGAACACTGAAGCTTTCTTT.

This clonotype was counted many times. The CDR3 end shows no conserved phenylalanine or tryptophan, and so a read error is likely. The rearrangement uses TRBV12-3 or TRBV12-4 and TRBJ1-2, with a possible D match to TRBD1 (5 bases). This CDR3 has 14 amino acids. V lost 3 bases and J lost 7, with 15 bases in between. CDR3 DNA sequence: TGTGCCAGCAGTTTGGTGCAGGGAGCCTCTGGCTACACCTCC. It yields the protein CASSLVQGASGYTS.

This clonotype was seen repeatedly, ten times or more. CDR3 sequence (DNA): TGTGCCAGCAGTGAACGGTCGGGGCGATCTAGGGAGACCCAGTACTTC. Amino acids: CASSERSGRSRETQYF. V gene TRBV2 combines with J gene TRBJ2-5; either TRBD1 or TRBD2 may supply D (5 bases each). The V gene's germline CDR1 is SNHLY and CDR2 FYNNEI. The CDR3 runs 16 residues. V lost 2 bases and J 5 bases, leaving 18 bases between the germline ends.

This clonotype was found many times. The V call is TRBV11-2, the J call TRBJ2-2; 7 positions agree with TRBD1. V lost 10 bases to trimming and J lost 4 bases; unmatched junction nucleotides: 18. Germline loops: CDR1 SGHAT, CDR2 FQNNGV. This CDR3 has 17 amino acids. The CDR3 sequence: CATGETGIGASTGELFF. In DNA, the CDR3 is TGTGCCACCGGGGAGACAGGGATCGGCGCGAGCACCGGGGAGCTGTTTTTT.

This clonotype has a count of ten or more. CDR3: CATSDPTGGKVNEQFF. The CDR3, as DNA: TGTGCCACCAGTGACCCGACAGGGGGCAAAGTCAATGAGCAGTTCTTC. The chain links TRBV24-1 to TRBJ2-1, with 10 bases matching TRBD1. V lost 4 bases, J lost 6 bases, and 8 bases stayed unmatched. In germline, CDR1 is KGHDR, CDR2 SFDVKD. CDR3 length equals 16 residues.

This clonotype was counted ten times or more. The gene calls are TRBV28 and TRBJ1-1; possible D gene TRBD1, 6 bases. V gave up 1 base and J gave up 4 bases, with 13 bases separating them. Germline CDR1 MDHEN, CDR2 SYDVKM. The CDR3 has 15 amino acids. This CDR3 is CASSLSWGAGTEAFF. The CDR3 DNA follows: TGTGCCAGCAGTTTATCCTGGGGGGCGGGCACTGAAGCTTTCTTT.

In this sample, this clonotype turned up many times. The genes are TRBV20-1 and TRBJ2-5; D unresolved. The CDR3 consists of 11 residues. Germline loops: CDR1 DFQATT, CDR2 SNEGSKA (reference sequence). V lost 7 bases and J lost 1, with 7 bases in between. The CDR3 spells CSVTPQETQYF. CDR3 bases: TGCAGTGTTACCCCCCAAGAGACCCAGTACTTC.

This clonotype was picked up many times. This CDR3 is CASGSGGISYEQYF. CDR3 in DNA: TGTGCTAGTGGTTCGGGAGGTATCTCCTACGAGCAGTACTTC. This chain uses TRBV12-5 with TRBJ2-7; TRBD2 agrees at 7 bases. Germline CDR1 reads LGHNT; CDR2 reads FRNRAP. Germline trimming cut 4 bases from V and 0 bases from J; bases unmatched to any gene: 3. This CDR3 spans 14 amino acids.

For the CDR3, the DNA is TGTGCCAGCAGGCCCGGGAACGGGGCTTACTACGAGCAGTACTTC. Amino acid sequence: CASRPGNGAYYEQYF. V usage is TRBV6-1 and J usage is TRBJ2-7; either TRBD1 or TRBD2 may supply D (5 bases each). This CDR3 is built from 15 residues. The germline V and J ends were trimmed by 6 bases and 3 bases, with 18 bases remaining between them. Germline CDR1 MNHNS, CDR2 SASEGT.

The CDR3 region has the DNA TGTGCCAGCAGTCGTTTAGCGGGGGTGCGTGTGGAGCAGTACTTC. It encodes CASSRLAGVRVEQYF. The chain combines TRBV12-3 or TRBV12-4 with TRBJ2-7, with TRBD2 matching 9 bases. V shed 5 bases and J 7 bases; nucleotides not matched to a gene: 12. The CDR3 consists of 15 residues.

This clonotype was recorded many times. CDR3 nucleotide sequence: TGTGCCAGCAGTTTAACGGGACAAACCTACGAGCAGTACTTC. It yields the protein CASSLTGQTYEQYF. The chain recombines TRBV12-3 or TRBV12-4 with TRBJ2-7, with D perhaps TRBD1 (6 bases). V lost 2 bases, J lost 2 bases, and 10 bases lay in between. The CDR3 loop spans 14 amino acids.

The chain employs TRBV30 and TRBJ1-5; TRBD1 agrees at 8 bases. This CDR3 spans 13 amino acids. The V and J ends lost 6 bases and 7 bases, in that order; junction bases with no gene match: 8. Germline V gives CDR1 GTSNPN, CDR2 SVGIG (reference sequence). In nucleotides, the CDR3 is TGTGCCTGTGACAGGGGCAAGGGACAGCCCCAGCATTTT. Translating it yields CACDRGKGQPQHF.

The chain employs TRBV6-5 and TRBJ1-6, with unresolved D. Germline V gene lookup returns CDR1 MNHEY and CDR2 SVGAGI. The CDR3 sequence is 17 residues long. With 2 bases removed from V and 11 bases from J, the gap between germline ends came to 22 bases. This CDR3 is CASSYTAGRGSSTPLHF. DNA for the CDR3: TGTGCCAGCAGTTACACCGCGGGTCGAGGGAGCAGTACACCCCTCCACTTT.

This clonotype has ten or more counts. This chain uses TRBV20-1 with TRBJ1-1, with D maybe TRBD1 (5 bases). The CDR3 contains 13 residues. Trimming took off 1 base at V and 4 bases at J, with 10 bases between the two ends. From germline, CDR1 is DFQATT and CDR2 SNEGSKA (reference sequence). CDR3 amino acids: CSARGGRVTEAFF. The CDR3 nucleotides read TGCAGTGCTAGAGGTGGCAGGGTCACTGAAGCTTTCTTT.

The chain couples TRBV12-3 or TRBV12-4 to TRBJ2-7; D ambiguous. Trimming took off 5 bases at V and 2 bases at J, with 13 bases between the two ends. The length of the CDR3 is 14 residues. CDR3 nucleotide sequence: TGTGCCAGCAGTCCACCGGGCCTTGCCTACGAGCAGTACTTC. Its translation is CASSPPGLAYEQYF.

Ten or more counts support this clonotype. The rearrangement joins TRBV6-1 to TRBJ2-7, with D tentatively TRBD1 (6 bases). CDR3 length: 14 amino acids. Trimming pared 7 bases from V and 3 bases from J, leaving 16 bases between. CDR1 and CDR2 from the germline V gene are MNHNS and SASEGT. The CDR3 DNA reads TGTGCCAGCAAGAGACAGGCCCATCGCTACGAGCAGTACTTC. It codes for CASKRQAHRYEQYF.

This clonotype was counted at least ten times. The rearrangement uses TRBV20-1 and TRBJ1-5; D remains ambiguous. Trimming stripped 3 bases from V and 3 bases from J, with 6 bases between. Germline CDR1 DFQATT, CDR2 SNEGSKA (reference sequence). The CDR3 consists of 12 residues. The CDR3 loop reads CSASQDNQPQHF. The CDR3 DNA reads TGCAGTGCTAGCCAGGACAATCAGCCCCAGCATTTT.

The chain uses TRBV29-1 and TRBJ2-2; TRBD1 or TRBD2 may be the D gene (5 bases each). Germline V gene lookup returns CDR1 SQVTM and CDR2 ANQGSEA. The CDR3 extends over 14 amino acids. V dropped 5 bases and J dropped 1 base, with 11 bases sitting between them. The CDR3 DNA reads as TGCAGCGTTATGGGGACGGTGAACACCGGGGAGCTGTTTTTT. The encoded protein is CSVMGTVNTGELFF.

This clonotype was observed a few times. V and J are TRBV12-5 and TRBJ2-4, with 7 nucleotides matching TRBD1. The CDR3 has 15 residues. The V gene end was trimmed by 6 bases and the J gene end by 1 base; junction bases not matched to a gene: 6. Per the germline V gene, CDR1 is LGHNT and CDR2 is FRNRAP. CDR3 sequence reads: CASGTDRSAKNIQYF. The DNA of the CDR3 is TGTGCTAGTGGGACGGACAGGTCGGCCAAAAACATTCAGTACTTC.

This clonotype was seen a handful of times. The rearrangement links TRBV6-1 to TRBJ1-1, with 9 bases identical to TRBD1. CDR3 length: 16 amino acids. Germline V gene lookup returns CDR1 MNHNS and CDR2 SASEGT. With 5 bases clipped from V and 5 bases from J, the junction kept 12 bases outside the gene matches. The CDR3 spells CASSRRQGVTKTEAFF. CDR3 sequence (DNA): TGTGCCAGCAGTAGGAGACAGGGGGTGACAAAAACTGAAGCTTTCTTT.

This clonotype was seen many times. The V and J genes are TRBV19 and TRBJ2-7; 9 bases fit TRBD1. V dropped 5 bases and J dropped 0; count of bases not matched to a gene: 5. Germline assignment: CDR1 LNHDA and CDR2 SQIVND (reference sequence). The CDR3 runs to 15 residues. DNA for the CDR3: TGTGCCAGTAGTGTATCGGGACAGGGCTCCTACGAGCAGTACTTC. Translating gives CASSVSGQGSYEQYF.

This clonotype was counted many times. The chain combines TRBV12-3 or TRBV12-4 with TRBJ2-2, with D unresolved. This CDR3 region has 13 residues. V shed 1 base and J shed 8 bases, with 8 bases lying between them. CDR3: CASSLGSPGELFF. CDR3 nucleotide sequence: TGTGCCAGCAGTTTAGGCAGCCCTGGGGAGCTGTTTTTT.

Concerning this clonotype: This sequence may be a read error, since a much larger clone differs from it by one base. CDR3 DNA: TGTGCCAGCAGTGGTGTATCGAACACTGAAGCTTGCTTT. It codes for CASSGVSNTEACF. The chain combines TRBV25-1 with TRBJ1-1; no reliable D call. CDR1 is MGHDK and CDR2 is SYGVNS in the germline V gene. The CDR3 has 13 residues.

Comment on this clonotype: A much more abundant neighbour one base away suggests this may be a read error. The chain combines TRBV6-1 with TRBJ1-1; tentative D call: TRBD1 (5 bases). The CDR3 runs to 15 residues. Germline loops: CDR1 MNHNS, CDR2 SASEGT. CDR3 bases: TGTGCCAGCAGCCGGGACGGGGCAGCATACACTGAATCTTTCTTT. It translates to CASSRDGAAYTESFF.

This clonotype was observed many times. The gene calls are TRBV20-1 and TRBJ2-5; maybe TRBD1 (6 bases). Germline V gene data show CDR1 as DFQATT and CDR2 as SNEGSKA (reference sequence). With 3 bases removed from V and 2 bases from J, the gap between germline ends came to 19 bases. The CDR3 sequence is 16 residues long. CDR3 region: CSASGLQGYSQETQYF. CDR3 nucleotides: TGCAGTGCTAGCGGCTTACAGGGTTACTCACAAGAGACCCAGTACTTC.

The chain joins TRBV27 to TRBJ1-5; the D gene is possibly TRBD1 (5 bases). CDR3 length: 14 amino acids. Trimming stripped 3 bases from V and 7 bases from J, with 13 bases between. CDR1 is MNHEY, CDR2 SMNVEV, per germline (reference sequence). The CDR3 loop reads CASSFIGVGQPQHF. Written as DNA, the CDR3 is TGTGCCAGCAGTTTTATAGGGGTAGGGCAGCCCCAGCATTTT.

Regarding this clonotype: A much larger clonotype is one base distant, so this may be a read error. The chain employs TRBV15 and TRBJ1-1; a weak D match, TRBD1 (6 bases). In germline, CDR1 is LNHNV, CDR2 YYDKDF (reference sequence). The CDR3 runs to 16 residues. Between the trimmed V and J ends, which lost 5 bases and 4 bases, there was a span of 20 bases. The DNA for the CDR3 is TGTGCCACCAGCGGAAAATCTCGGGGGGCAGGCACTGAAGCTTTCTTT. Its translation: CATSGKSRGAGTEAFF.